These T cell receptor beta chains were read from a single sample in a study of blood T cell repertoires in COVID-19. Libraries were prepared by immunoSEQ multiplex PCR; TCRdb keeps only in-frame clonotypes and omits some of them. In the table there are fewer than 150,000 clones, roughly 86% of which are singletons. Sequencing was done on a sample of peripheral blood. These receptors all come from a human donor in a cohort sampled during active COVID-19. CDR3s include the opening cysteine and the closing phenylalanine or tryptophan. Fields, in order: CDR3 protein, CDR3 DNA, D gene, V gene, clone size, J gene. A D gene is named only where the DNA matches it firmly. For some rows the clone size is stated as once, few or many, or as a class when expanded; others skip it.

CDR3aa: CASSRDRSYF
CDR3nt: TGTGCCAGCAGTCGGGACAGGTCGTACTTC
d_gene: TRBD1
v_gene: TRBV28
abundance: -
j_gene: TRBJ2-7

CDR3aa: CATSRTQGSYEQYF
CDR3nt: TGTGCCACCAGTAGGACCCAGGGCTCCTACGAGCAGTACTTC
d_gene: -
v_gene: TRBV24-1
abundance: -
j_gene: TRBJ2-7

CDR3aa: CASSLLPTRISYNEQFF
CDR3nt: TGCGCCAGCAGCTTGCTGCCTACTCGAATATCCTACAATGAGCAGTTCTTC
d_gene: -
v_gene: TRBV5-1
abundance: -
j_gene: TRBJ2-1

CDR3aa: CASSAWTSGGPGGEQFF
CDR3nt: TGTGCCAGCAGTGCGTGGACTAGCGGGGGGCCAGGAGGTGAGCAGTTCTTC
d_gene: TRBD2
v_gene: TRBV2
abundance: -
j_gene: TRBJ2-1

CDR3aa: CASSPQEDYGYTF
CDR3nt: TGCGCCAGCAGCCCCCAGGAGGACTATGGCTACACCTTC
d_gene: -
v_gene: TRBV4-1
abundance: -
j_gene: TRBJ1-2

CDR3aa: CASTHTSSDEQYF
CDR3nt: TGTGCCAGCACCCACACTAGTTCCGACGAGCAGTACTTC
d_gene: -
v_gene: TRBV28
abundance: -
j_gene: TRBJ2-7

CDR3aa: CASRPAGTGDTGELFF
CDR3nt: TGTGCCAGCAGACCGGCCGGGACAGGCGACACCGGGGAGCTGTTTTTT
d_gene: TRBD1
v_gene: TRBV28
abundance: -
j_gene: TRBJ2-2

CDR3aa: CASSPTSVSYNEQFF
CDR3nt: TGCGCCAGCAGCCCCACCTCGGTATCCTACAATGAGCAGTTCTTC
d_gene: -
v_gene: TRBV4-1
abundance: -
j_gene: TRBJ2-1

CDR3aa: CAWTAGGGNTIYF
CDR3nt: TGTGCCTGGACCGCCGGGGGTGGAAACACCATATATTTT
d_gene: -
v_gene: TRBV30
abundance: -
j_gene: TRBJ1-3

CDR3aa: CASSLAGGSRHTQYF
CDR3nt: TGCGCCAGCAGCTTGGCCGGGGGGAGTAGGCATACGCAGTATTTT
d_gene: TRBD2
v_gene: TRBV5-1
abundance: -
j_gene: TRBJ2-3

CDR3aa: CASSEVGHRNEQFF
CDR3nt: TGTGCCAGCAGTGAAGTGGGGCACCGGAATGAGCAGTTCTTC
d_gene: -
v_gene: TRBV6-1
abundance: -
j_gene: TRBJ2-1

CDR3aa: CASRISGLRSPLHF
CDR3nt: TGTGCCAGCAGAATCTCAGGGTTGCGGTCACCCCTCCACTTT
d_gene: -
v_gene: TRBV27
abundance: few
j_gene: TRBJ1-6

CDR3aa: CASSWTSGSLEQYF
CDR3nt: TGCGCCAGCAGTTGGACTAGCGGTTCTTTAGAGCAGTACTTC
d_gene: TRBD2
v_gene: TRBV10-2
abundance: -
j_gene: TRBJ2-7

CDR3aa: CASSPGGGAGNTEAFF
CDR3nt: TGCGCCAGCAGCCCGGGGGGGGGCGCGGGGAACACTGAAGCTTTCTTT
d_gene: -
v_gene: TRBV5-1
abundance: -
j_gene: TRBJ1-1

CDR3aa: CASSRDSGNEKLFF
CDR3nt: TGCGCCAGCAGCCGGGACAGTGGTAATGAAAAACTGTTTTTT
d_gene: TRBD1
v_gene: TRBV5-1
abundance: -
j_gene: TRBJ1-4

CDR3aa: CASSPGAGGYNEQFF
CDR3nt: TGTGCCAGCAGCCCTGGGGCAGGGGGATACAATGAGCAGTTCTTC
d_gene: TRBD1
v_gene: TRBV11-3
abundance: -
j_gene: TRBJ2-1

CDR3aa: CASSLGQGLGYTF
CDR3nt: TGTGCCAGCAGTTTGGGACAGGGCCTTGGCTACACCTTC
d_gene: TRBD1
v_gene: TRBV12-3/TRBV12-4
abundance: once
j_gene: TRBJ1-2

CDR3aa: CSVRDSYGYTF
CDR3nt: TGCAGCGTCCGGGACAGCTATGGCTACACCTTC
d_gene: TRBD1
v_gene: TRBV29-1
abundance: -
j_gene: TRBJ1-2

CDR3aa: CASSPNGGGDTQYF
CDR3nt: TGTGCCAGCAGTCCGAACGGAGGAGGAGATACGCAGTATTTT
d_gene: -
v_gene: TRBV2
abundance: -
j_gene: TRBJ2-3

CDR3aa: CAIGRESTDTQYF
CDR3nt: TGTGCCATTGGGAGGGAGAGCACAGATACGCAGTATTTT
d_gene: TRBD2
v_gene: TRBV2
abundance: -
j_gene: TRBJ2-3

CDR3aa: CASSLSEDSPLHF
CDR3nt: TGTGCCAGCAGTTTATCGGAGGATTCACCCCTCCACTTT
d_gene: -
v_gene: TRBV28
abundance: -
j_gene: TRBJ1-6

CDR3aa: CASSYSEEEETQYF
CDR3nt: TGTGCCAGCAGTTACTCGGAGGAAGAAGAGACCCAGTACTTC
d_gene: -
v_gene: TRBV6-5
abundance: -
j_gene: TRBJ2-5